This is a list of T cell receptor beta chains from one sample in a study of blood T cell repertoires in COVID-19. Data came from immunoSEQ multiplex PCR; TCRdb stores just in-frame clones and leaves some out. The sample carries a few hundred thousand clones, approximately 90% recorded once. Material: PBMCs or T cells enriched from blood (not recorded which). These receptors all stem from a middle-aged man who had recovered from COVID-19. Each CDR3 is given with its conserved first and last residue. The order of the fields is V gene, J gene, CDR3 protein.

TRBV19,TRBJ2-6,CASRPGQGFSGANVLTF
TRBV4-2,TRBJ1-5,CASSQATGSFSNQPQHF
TRBV7-3,TRBJ2-1,CASSLTSLAGGYNEQFF
TRBV4-1,TRBJ2-1,CASRGTGYNEQFF
TRBV29-1,TRBJ2-3,CSVTSGGQGSTDTQYF
TRBV3-1/TRBV3-2,TRBJ2-1,CASSQKTSGGVQQDEQFF
TRBV9,TRBJ2-1,CASSKSSGGASEQFF
TRBV2,TRBJ2-3,CATTSGSVFGGYTDTQYF
TRBV11-2,TRBJ1-3,CASSTFRGLGGNTIYF
TRBV27,TRBJ1-1,CASALTGALRLGSFF
TRBV18,TRBJ1-1,CASSPRDRPGTEAFF
TRBV7-2,TRBJ2-7,CASSPLTSPAYEQYF
TRBV27,TRBJ1-1,CASSPTPGTGNTEAFF
TRBV29-1,TRBJ2-6,CSVGGSSGANVLTF
TRBV5-1,TRBJ2-6,CASTIPSGTAGDVLTF
TRBV7-5,TRBJ2-5,CVRSLATGTGGHQETQYF
TRBV4-3,TRBJ2-5,CASSQIAGDGTQYF
TRBV6-4,TRBJ2-3,CASSVSGGVDTQYF
TRBV2,TRBJ2-3,CASSEDQGLAGGTDTQYF
TRBV19,TRBJ1-5,CASTSTGPDQPQHF
TRBV6-2/TRBV6-3,TRBJ2-1,CASSYAQTGSEQFF
TRBV7-2,TRBJ2-7,CASSSPKQGGYEQYF
TRBV19,TRBJ2-5,CASSIQSGGTQETQYF
TRBV18,TRBJ1-1,CASSPGEAHTEAFF
TRBV19,TRBJ1-1,CASSSQGGTEAFF
TRBV30,TRBJ1-1,CAWREASNTEAFF
TRBV5-1,TRBJ2-3,CASSFHRDTDTQYF
TRBV7-9,TRBJ2-3,CASSFPTSGSTDTQYF
TRBV28,TRBJ1-2,CASSLTLEQGYGYTF
TRBV19,TRBJ1-5,CASSAQIGHRGSNQPQHF
TRBV6-5,TRBJ1-6,CASSQGAISPLHF
TRBV10-3,TRBJ1-5,CAISPGQFSNQPQHF
TRBV3-1/TRBV3-2,TRBJ2-3,CASSQGAGGTDTQYF
TRBV15,TRBJ2-7,CATSIARANEQYF
TRBV9,TRBJ2-1,CASSDPIAGVGIEQFF
TRBV30,TRBJ1-1,CAWSVSPQGRATEAFF